This is a list of T cell receptor beta chains from one sample in a study of T cell responses to AZD1222 COVID-19 vaccine. Only in-frame clones appear in the TCRdb table, and some are missing; sequencing was by immunoSEQ multiplex PCR. The table records some 150,000 clones, approximately 90% of them present only once. The sequencing here drew on peripheral blood, taken on day 0 of AZD1222 vaccination. All receptors come from an adult in good health. The CDR3 runs from the conserved cysteine through the conserved F or W. The order of the fields is D gene, V gene, J gene, clone size, CDR3 DNA, CDR3 protein. A D gene is named only where the DNA matches it firmly. The listing skips clone size in some rows; elsewhere it reads once, few, many or a size class.

TRBD1	TRBV27	TRBJ1-6	NA	TGTGCCAGCAGTTTGGCAGGACAGGACTATAATTCACCCCTCCACTTT	CASSLAGQDYNSPLHF
TRBD1	TRBV6-5	TRBJ1-5	NA	TGTGCCAGCAGCCTTGGACAGGGGTCGAATCAGCCCCAGCATTTT	CASSLGQGSNQPQHF
TRBD1	TRBV19	TRBJ2-1	NA	TGTGCCAGTAGTTCAGACAGGGCTTATGAGCAGTTCTTC	CASSSDRAYEQFF
NA	TRBV4-3	TRBJ2-2	NA	TGCGCCAGCAGCCAAGTTCCCCGGGGCCCCGGGGAGCTGTTTTTT	CASSQVPRGPGELFF
TRBD2	TRBV4-3	TRBJ2-7	NA	TGCGCCAGCAGCCAAGAGACTAGCGGGTCTGACTACGAGCAGTACTTC	CASSQETSGSDYEQYF
NA	TRBV27	TRBJ2-7	NA	TGTGCCAGCAGTTTATCGGGGTACGAGCAGTACTTC	CASSLSGYEQYF
TRBD1	TRBV6-5	TRBJ1-4	NA	TGTGCCAGCAGTCAGACAGGGGGCCTAGAAAAACTGTTTTTT	CASSQTGGLEKLFF
TRBD1	TRBV10-2	TRBJ1-1	NA	TGCGCCAGCAGTGAGGGCAGGGGGAGTAGAGGGGACACTGAAGCTTTCTTT	CASSEGRGSRGDTEAFF
NA	TRBV5-4	TRBJ1-2	NA	TGTGCCAGCAGCATTGATAGCTCGGCATCGAAAGGGTTTGGCTACACCTTC	CASSIDSSASKGFGYTF
TRBD1	TRBV28	TRBJ1-3	NA	TGTGCCAGCAGTTCCCCGGGACAGGGCTCTTTCTCTGGAAACACCATATATTTT	CASSSPGQGSFSGNTIYF
NA	TRBV25-1	TRBJ1-2	once	TGTGCCAGCAGTGAAATACAGGCTAGGGGCTACACCTTC	CASSEIQARGYTF
NA	TRBV6-5	TRBJ1-6	once	TGTGCCAGCAGTTACTCGATAGGCTTTTCACCCCTCCACTTT	CASSYSIGFSPLHF
NA	TRBV5-8	TRBJ2-1	NA	TGTGCCAGCAGCTCAGGGGTTAACTCCTACAATGAGCAGTTCTTC	CASSSGVNSYNEQFF
NA	TRBV24-1	TRBJ2-3	NA	TGTGCCACCAGTGAGGGGTACACAGATACGCAGTATTTT	CATSEGYTDTQYF
NA	TRBV20-1	TRBJ2-1	NA	TGCAGTGCTAGTAAGGGTCCCATCAATGAGCAGTTCTTC	CSASKGPINEQFF
NA	TRBV19	TRBJ2-2	few	TGTGCCAGTAGCGGGACGAACACCGGGGAGCTGTTTTTT	CASSGTNTGELFF
NA	TRBV24-1	TRBJ1-5	NA	TGTGCCACCAGTGACAACCGGGCCGCCCAGGGTCAGCCCCAGCATTTT	CATSDNRAAQGQPQHF
NA	TRBV9	TRBJ2-1	NA	TGTGCCAGCAGGACGGGACTTCGCAACAATGAGCAGTTCTTC	CASRTGLRNNEQFF
NA	TRBV5-1	TRBJ1-4	NA	TGCGCCAGCGCCAGGCTCCGACCGGAAAAACTGTTTTTT	CASARLRPEKLFF
NA	TRBV24-1	TRBJ2-2	NA	TGTGCCACCTCCGGGGGGCCGAACACCGGGGAGCTGTTTTTT	CATSGGPNTGELFF
NA	TRBV14	TRBJ2-3	NA	TGTGCCAGCAGCCAAGAAACCAACAGACGCACAGATACGCAGTATTTT	CASSQETNRRTDTQYF
NA	TRBV10-2	TRBJ2-7	NA	TGCGCCAGCAGTGAGCGGGGGACCTACGAGCAGTACTTC	CASSERGTYEQYF
TRBD2	TRBV9	TRBJ2-7	NA	TGTGCCAGCAGCCCACCTGGACTAGCGGGAGGGAGCGAGCAGTACTTC	CASSPPGLAGGSEQYF
NA	TRBV7-8	TRBJ1-1	NA	TGTGCCAGCATGTGGGGGATGAACACTGAAGCTTTCTTT	CASMWGMNTEAFF
NA	TRBV6-2/TRBV6-3	TRBJ1-6	few	TGTGCCAGCAGTTCGGCAGGCCCCTATAATTCACCCCTCCACTTT	CASSSAGPYNSPLHF
NA	TRBV6-5	TRBJ2-7	NA	TGTGCCAGCAGTTACTCAACCCTTGGGGCACCCTACGAGCAGTACTTC	CASSYSTLGAPYEQYF
NA	TRBV7-6	TRBJ2-1	NA	TGTGCCAGCAGCTTAGGTGGGGGAGTGGCATACAATGAGCAGTTCTTC	CASSLGGGVAYNEQFF
NA	TRBV19	TRBJ2-7	NA	TGTGCCAGTAGTATTAGGCGAGGGTTTGGCGGGGACTACGAGCAGTACTTC	CASSIRRGFGGDYEQYF
TRBD1	TRBV6-8	TRBJ2-7	NA	TGTGCCAGCAGTCCCACCGGGACAGGTTTATACGAGCAGTACTTC	CASSPTGTGLYEQYF
TRBD2	TRBV18	TRBJ2-7	once	TGTGCCAGCTCACAGACGATCCTAGCGGGAGGAAACGAGCAGTACTTC	CASSQTILAGGNEQYF
NA	TRBV7-9	TRBJ1-4	NA	TGTGCCAGCAGCCCCAGGGAACTGTTTTTT	CASSPRELFF
NA	TRBV7-9	TRBJ1-1	NA	TGTGCCAGCAGCGATCAGGGGTACGGCACTGAAGCTTTCTTT	CASSDQGYGTEAFF
NA	TRBV24-1	TRBJ1-5	once	TGTGCCACCAGTCGACAGGGCAATCAGCCCCAGCATTTT	CATSRQGNQPQHF
TRBD2	TRBV11-3	TRBJ2-5	NA	TGTGCCAGCAGTGTTAGCGGGGGCCAAGAGACCCAGTACTTC	CASSVSGGQETQYF
TRBD2	TRBV18	TRBJ2-3	NA	TGTGCCAGCTCACAGAGAAGCGGGAGGCCCGGCACAGATACGCAGTATTTT	CASSQRSGRPGTDTQYF
NA	TRBV5-6	TRBJ1-5	once	TGTGCCAGCAGCTTGACAGGGTCTGGCAATCAGCCCCAGCATTTT	CASSLTGSGNQPQHF
NA	TRBV7-9	TRBJ1-1	once	TGTGCCAGCAGCTTAATAGACAGGGAAGCTTTCTTT	CASSLIDREAFF
TRBD1	TRBV7-9	TRBJ1-1	NA	TGTGCCAGCAGCTTAGATGGGACAGGGAGGAAAGCTTTCTTT	CASSLDGTGRKAFF
TRBD1	TRBV6-1	TRBJ1-2	few	TGTGCCAGCAGTGAAGGGGACAGCCGCTATGGCTACACCTTC	CASSEGDSRYGYTF
NA	TRBV4-2	TRBJ1-1	once	TGTGCCAGCAGCCAAGAGGTCTGGGGGCCTAGTGAAGCTTTCTTT	CASSQEVWGPSEAFF
TRBD2	TRBV9	TRBJ2-3	NA	TGTGCCAGCAGCGACATAGCGGGAGGCGGAACAGATACGCAGTATTTT	CASSDIAGGGTDTQYF
NA	TRBV2	TRBJ2-7	NA	TGTGCCAGCTCCTTCGAAGCCTTTCCCTACGAGCAGTACTTC	CASSFEAFPYEQYF
NA	TRBV2	TRBJ1-5	NA	TGTGCCAGCAGCGCCCGCGGGGGCCAGCCCCAGCATTTT	CASSARGGQPQHF
NA	TRBV27	TRBJ1-1	once	TGTGCCACCTCTGGGGAAGCTTTCTTT	CATSGEAFF
NA	TRBV1	TRBJ2-5	once	TGCACCAGCAGCCAAGTGCCCAAGCTGCGGGTGAGGGAGACCCAGTACTTC	CTSSQVPKLRVRETQYF
NA	TRBV7-3	TRBJ2-7	NA	TGTGCCAGCAGCCTAACCGCGGGAAGGGGTCAAGACGAGCAGTACTTC	CASSLTAGRGQDEQYF
NA	TRBV6-2/TRBV6-3	TRBJ2-5	NA	TGTGCCAGCAGTTACGGCGGGGAGACCCAGTACTTC	CASSYGGETQYF
TRBD2	TRBV24-1	TRBJ2-3	NA	TGTGCCACCAGTGACCGGACTAGCGGGAACACAGATACGCAGTATTTT	CATSDRTSGNTDTQYF
TRBD1	TRBV4-3	TRBJ1-3	NA	TGCGCCAGCAGCCAAGACAGGGGGCCGCTCGTTGGAAACACCATATATTTT	CASSQDRGPLVGNTIYF
TRBD2	TRBV4-1	TRBJ2-7	NA	TGCGCCAGCAGCCAAGAGGGGCAGGACGTTTCGGCGGGAGGGTCCTACGAGCAGTACTTC	CASSQEGQDVSAGGSYEQYF
NA	TRBV19	TRBJ1-5	once	TGTGCCAGTAGTATTTCTTTGGGGGGCAATCAGCCCCAGCATTTT	CASSISLGGNQPQHF
NA	TRBV27	TRBJ2-3	NA	TGTGCCAGCAGTTGGACAGGGCGGGGGTGGGCAGATACGCAGTATTTT	CASSWTGRGWADTQYF
NA	TRBV5-1	TRBJ2-7	NA	TGCGCCAGCAGCCCGCGTGGGGAGCGTTACGAGCAGTACTTC	CASSPRGERYEQYF
NA	TRBV20-1	TRBJ1-1	once	TGCAGTGCTAGTGTGGCAGGCCCATCGCAGGAAGCTTTCTTT	CSASVAGPSQEAFF
NA	TRBV5-1	TRBJ2-4	few	TGCGCCAGCAGCTTGTCGTCAACAGCCAAAAACATTCAGTACTTC	CASSLSSTAKNIQYF